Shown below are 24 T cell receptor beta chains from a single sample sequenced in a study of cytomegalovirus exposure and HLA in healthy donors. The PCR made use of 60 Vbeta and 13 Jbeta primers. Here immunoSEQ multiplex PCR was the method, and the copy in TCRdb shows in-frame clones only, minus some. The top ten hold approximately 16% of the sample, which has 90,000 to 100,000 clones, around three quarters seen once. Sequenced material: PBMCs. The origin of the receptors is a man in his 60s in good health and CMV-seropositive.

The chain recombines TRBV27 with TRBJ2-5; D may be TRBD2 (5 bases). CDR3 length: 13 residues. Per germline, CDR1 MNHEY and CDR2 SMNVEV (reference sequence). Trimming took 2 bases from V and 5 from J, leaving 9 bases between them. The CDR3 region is CASSLIRGETQYF. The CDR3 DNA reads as TGTGCCAGCAGTTTAATCAGAGGGGAGACCCAGTACTTC.

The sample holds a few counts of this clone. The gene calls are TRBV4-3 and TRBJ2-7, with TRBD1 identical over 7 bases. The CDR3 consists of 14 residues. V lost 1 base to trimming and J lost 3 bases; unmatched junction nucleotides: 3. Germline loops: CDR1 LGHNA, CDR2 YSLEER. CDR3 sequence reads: CASSQGSGGYEQYF. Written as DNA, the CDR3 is TGCGCCAGCAGCCAAGGGTCAGGGGGCTACGAGCAGTACTTC.

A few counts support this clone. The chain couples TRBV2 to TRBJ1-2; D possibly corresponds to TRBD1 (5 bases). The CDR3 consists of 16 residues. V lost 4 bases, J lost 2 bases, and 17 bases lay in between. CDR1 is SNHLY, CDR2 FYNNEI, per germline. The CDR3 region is CASSVEAPGINYGYTF. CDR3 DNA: TGTGCCAGCAGTGTAGAAGCCCCAGGGATAAACTATGGCTACACCTTC.

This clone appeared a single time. Here the CDR3 DNA reads TGTGCCAGCAGCTTAGTAAGCTCGGGGAACGGCTACACCTTC. This codes for CASSLVSSGNGYTF. J is TRBJ1-2 and V is TRBV11-1; unclear D gene. The germline gives CDR1 SGHAT, CDR2 FQDESV (reference sequence). CDR3 length: 14 residues. The V end lost 1 base, the J end lost 8 bases, and 14 bases lay between the germline ends.

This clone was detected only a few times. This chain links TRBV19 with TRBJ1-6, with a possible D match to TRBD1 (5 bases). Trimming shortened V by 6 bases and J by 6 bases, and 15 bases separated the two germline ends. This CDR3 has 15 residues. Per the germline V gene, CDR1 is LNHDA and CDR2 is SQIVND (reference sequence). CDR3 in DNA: TGTGCCAGTAGGCCGGAGGGGCAGGTTAATTCACCCCTCCACTTT. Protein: CASRPEGQVNSPLHF.

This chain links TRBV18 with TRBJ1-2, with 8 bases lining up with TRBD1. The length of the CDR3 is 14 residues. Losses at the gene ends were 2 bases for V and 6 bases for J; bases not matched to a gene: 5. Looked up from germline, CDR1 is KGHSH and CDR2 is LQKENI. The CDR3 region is CASSPTLTGDGYTF. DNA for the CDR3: TGTGCCAGCTCACCAACTTTGACAGGGGATGGCTACACCTTC.

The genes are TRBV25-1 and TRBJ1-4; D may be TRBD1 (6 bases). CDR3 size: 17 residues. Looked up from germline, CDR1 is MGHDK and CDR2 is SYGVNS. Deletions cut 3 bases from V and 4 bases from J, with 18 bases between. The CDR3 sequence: CASSEFTGQKLNEKLFF. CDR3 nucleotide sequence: TGTGCCAGCAGTGAGTTCACGGGACAAAAACTTAATGAAAAACTGTTTTTT.

CDR3 protein: CASSSYSSGRDEKLFF. The CDR3 DNA sequence: TGTGCCAGCAGCTCATATTCCAGTGGGCGCGATGAAAAACTGTTTTTT. This sequence joins TRBV7-9 and TRBJ1-4; D gene unclear. This CDR3 has 16 amino acids. Germline assignment: CDR1 SEHNR and CDR2 FQNEAQ (reference sequence). Trimming left V 4 bases short and J 6 bases short, with 18 bases between.

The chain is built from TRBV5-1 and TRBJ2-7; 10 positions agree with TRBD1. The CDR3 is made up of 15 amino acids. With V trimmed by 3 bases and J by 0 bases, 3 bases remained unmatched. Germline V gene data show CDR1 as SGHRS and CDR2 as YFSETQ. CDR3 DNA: TGCGCCAGCAGCTGGGGGACAGGGGTCTCCTACGAGCAGTACTTC. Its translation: CASSWGTGVSYEQYF. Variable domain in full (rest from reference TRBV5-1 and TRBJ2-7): KAGVTQTPRYLIKTRGQQVTLSCSPISGHRSVSWYQQTPGQGLQFLFEYFSETQRNKGNFPGRFSGRQFSNSRSEMNVSTLELGDSALYLCASSWGTGVSYEQYFGPGTRLTVT.

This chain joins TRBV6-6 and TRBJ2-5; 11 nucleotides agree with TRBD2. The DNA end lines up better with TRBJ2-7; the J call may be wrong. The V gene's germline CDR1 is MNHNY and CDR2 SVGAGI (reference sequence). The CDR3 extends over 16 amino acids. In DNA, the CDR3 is TGTGCCAGCAGTTACGTAGCGGGGGGGCCGCGCTACGAGCAGTACTTC. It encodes CASSYVAGGPRYEQYF.

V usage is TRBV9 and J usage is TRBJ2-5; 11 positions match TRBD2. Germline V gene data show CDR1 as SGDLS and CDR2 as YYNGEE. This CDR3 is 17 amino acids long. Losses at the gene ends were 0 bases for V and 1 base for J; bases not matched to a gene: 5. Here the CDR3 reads CASSVDPSGGPQETQYF. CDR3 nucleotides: TGTGCCAGCAGCGTAGATCCTAGCGGGGGGCCCCAAGAGACCCAGTACTTC.

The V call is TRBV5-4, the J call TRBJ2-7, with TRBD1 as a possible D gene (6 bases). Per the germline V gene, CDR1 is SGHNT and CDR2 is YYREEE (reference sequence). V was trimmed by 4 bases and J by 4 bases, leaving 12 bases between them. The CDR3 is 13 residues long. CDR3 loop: CASSPDRAYEQYF. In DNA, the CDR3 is TGTGCCAGCAGCCCGGACAGAGCTTACGAGCAGTACTTC.

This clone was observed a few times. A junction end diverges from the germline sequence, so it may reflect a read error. CDR3 coding DNA: TGTGCTAGCAGCTTAGGGGCCGGACAGGGCCAAGAGACCCAGTACTTC. Protein: CASSLGAGQGQETQYF. This chain links TRBV7-7 with TRBJ2-5; 8 nucleotides agree with TRBD1. In germline, CDR1 is SSHAT, CDR2 FNYEAQ (reference sequence). The CDR3 spans 16 residues.

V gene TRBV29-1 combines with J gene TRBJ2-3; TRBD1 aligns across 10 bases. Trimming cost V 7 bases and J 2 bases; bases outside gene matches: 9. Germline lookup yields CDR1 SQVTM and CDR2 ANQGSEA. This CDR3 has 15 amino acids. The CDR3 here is CSARDRGTSTDTQYF. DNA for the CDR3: TGCAGCGCCCGGGACAGGGGCACGTCCACAGATACGCAGTATTTT.

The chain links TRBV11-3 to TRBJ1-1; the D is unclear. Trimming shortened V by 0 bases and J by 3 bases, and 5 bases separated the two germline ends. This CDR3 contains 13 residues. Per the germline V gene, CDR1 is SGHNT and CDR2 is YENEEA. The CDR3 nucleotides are TGTGCCAGCAGCTTAGATCCTTACACTGAAGCTTTCTTT. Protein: CASSLDPYTEAFF. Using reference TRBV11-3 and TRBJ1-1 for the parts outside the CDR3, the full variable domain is EAGVVQSPRYKIIEKKQPVAFWCNPISGHNTLYWYLQNLGQGPELLIRYENEEAVDDSQLPKDRFSAERLKGVDSTLKIQPAELGDSAVYLCASSLDPYTEAFFGQGTRLTVV.

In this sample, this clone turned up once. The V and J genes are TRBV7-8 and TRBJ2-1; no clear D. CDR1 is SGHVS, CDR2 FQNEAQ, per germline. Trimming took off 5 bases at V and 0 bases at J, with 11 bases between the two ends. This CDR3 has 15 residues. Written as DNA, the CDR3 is TGTGCCAGCAGCAACCCCCTTAGCTCCTACAATGAGCAGTTCTTC. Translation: CASSNPLSSYNEQFF.

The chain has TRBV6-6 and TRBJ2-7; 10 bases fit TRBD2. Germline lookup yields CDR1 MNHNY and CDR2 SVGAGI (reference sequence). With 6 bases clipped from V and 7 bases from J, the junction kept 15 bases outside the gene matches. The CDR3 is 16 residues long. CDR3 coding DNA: TGTGCCAGCAGAAAAAACCTAGCGGGGGCCCTCCTTGAGCAGTACTTC. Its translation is CASRKNLAGALLEQYF.

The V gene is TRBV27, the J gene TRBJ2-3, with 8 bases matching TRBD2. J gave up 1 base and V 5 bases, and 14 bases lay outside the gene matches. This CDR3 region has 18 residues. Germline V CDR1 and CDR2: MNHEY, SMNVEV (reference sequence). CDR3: CASSPLAGGHLGTDTQYF. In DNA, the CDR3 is TGTGCCAGCAGTCCGCTGGCGGGGGGACATCTTGGCACAGATACGCAGTATTTT.

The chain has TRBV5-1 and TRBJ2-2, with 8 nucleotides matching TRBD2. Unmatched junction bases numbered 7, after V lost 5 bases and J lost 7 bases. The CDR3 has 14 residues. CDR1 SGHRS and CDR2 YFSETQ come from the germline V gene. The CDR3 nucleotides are TGCGCCAGCAGTTTCGGGGGGGCTCACGGGGAGCTGTTTTTT. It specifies CASSFGGAHGELFF.

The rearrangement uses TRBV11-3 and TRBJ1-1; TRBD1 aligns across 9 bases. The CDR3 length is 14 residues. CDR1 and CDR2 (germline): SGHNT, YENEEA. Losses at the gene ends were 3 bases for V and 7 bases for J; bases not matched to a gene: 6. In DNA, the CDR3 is TGTGCCAGCAGCTTGGGGACAGGGAGGGATGAAGCTTTCTTT. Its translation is CASSLGTGRDEAFF.

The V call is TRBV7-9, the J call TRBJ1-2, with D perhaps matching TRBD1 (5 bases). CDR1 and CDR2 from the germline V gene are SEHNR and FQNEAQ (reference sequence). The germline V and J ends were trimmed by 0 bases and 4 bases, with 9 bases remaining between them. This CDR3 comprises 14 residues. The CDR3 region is CASSLAGAPYGYTF. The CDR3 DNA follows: TGTGCCAGCAGCTTAGCAGGGGCGCCCTATGGCTACACCTTC.

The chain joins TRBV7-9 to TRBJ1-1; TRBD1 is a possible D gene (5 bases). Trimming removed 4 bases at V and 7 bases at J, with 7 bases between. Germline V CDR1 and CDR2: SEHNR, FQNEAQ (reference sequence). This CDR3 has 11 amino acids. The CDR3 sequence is CASSSGVEAFF. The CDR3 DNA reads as TGTGCCAGCAGCTCGGGGGTTGAAGCTTTCTTT.

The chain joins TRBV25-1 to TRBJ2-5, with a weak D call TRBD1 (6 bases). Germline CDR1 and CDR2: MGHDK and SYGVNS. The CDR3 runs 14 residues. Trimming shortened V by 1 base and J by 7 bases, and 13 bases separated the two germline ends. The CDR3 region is CASSESGELATQYF. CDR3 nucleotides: TGTGCCAGCAGTGAATCAGGGGAACTGGCGACCCAGTACTTC.

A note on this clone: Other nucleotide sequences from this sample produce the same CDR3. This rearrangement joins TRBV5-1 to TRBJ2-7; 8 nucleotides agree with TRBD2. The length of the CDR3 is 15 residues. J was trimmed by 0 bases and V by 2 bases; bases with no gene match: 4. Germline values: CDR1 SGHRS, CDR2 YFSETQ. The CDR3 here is CASSFSGGSSYEQYF. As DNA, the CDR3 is TGCGCCAGCAGCTTTTCGGGGGGGAGCTCCTACGAGCAGTACTTC.